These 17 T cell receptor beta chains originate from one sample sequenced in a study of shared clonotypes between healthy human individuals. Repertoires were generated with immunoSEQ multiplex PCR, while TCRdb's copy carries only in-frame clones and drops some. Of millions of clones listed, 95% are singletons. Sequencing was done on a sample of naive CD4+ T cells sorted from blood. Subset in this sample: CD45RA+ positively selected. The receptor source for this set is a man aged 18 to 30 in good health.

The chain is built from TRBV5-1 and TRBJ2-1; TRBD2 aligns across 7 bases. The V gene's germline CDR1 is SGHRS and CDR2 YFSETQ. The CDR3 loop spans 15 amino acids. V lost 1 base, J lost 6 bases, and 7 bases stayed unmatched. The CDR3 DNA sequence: TGCGCCAGCAGCTTGTTGGAGACTAGCTCCAATGAGCAGTTCTTC. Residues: CASSLLETSSNEQFF.

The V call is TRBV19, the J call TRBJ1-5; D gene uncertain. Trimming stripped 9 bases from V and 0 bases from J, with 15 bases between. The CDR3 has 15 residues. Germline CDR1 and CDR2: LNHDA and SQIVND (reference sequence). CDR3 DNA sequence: TGTGCCAGCCGGGAGATAGACGGTAGCAATCAGCCCCAGCATTTT. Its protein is CASREIDGSNQPQHF.

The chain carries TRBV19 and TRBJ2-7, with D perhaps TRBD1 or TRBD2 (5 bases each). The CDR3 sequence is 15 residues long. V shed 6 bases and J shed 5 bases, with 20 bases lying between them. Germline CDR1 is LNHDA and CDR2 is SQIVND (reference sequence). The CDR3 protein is CASSPGIRGRNEQYF. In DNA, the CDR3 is TGTGCCAGTAGCCCAGGGATTCGAGGGCGGAACGAGCAGTACTTC.

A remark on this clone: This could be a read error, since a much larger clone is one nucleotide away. DNA for the CDR3: TGCGCCAGCAGCCAGGACAGGGAGGGTTCACCCCTCCACTTT. Its translation is CASSQDREGSPLHF. The J gene is TRBJ1-6, the V gene TRBV5-1; 8 nucleotides align to TRBD1. The germline V gene has CDR1 SGHRS and CDR2 YFSETQ. V gave up 4 bases and J gave up 9 bases; unmatched junction bases: 6. The CDR3 is 14 amino acids.

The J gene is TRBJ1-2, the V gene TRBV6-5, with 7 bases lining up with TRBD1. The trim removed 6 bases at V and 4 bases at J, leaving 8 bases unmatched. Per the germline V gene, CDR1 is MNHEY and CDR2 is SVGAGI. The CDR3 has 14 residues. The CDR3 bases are TGTGCCAGCAGGAGGACAGGAACAACCTATGGCTACACCTTC. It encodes CASRRTGTTYGYTF.

CDR3 sequence: CAIRGSDYNEQFF. The CDR3 nucleotides read TGTGCCATCAGAGGTAGCGATTATAATGAGCAGTTCTTC. This chain joins TRBV10-3 and TRBJ2-1; perhaps TRBD2 as D (5 bases). The V gene lost 6 bases and the J gene lost 7 bases, with 13 bases spanning the gap. The CDR3 has 13 amino acids. The germline V gene encodes CDR1 ENHRY and CDR2 SYGVKD.

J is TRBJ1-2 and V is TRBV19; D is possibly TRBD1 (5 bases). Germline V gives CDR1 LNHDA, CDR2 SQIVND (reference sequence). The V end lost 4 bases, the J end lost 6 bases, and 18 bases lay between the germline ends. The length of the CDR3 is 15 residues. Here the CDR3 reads CASSNRDSQGNGYTF. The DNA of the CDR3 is TGTGCCAGTAGTAATAGGGACTCTCAGGGAAATGGCTACACCTTC.

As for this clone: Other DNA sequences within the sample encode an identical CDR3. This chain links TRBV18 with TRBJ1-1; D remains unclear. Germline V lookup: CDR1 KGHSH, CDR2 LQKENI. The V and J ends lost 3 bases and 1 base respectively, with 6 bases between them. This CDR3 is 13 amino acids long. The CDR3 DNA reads TGTGCCAGCTCACCTTCCCAGAACACTGAAGCTTTCTTT. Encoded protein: CASSPSQNTEAFF.

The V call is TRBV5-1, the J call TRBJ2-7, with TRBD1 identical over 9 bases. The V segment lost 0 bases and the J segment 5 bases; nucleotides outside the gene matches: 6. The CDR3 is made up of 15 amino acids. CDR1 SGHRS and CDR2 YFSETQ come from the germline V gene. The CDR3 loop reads CASSLDGTGSDEQYF. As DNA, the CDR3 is TGCGCCAGCAGCTTGGACGGGACAGGGTCCGACGAGCAGTACTTC.

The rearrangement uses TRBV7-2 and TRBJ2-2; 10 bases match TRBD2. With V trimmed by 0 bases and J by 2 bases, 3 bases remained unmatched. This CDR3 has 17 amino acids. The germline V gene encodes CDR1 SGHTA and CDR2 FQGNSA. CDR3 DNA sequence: TGTGCCAGCAGCTTAGCGCCTAGCGGGAGTAACACCGGGGAGCTGTTTTTT. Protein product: CASSLAPSGSNTGELFF.

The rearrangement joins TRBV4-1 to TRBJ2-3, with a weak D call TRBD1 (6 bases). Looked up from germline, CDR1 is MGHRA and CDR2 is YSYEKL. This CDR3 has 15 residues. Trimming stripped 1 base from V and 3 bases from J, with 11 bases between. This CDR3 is CASSQAAGVTDTQYF. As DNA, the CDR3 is TGCGCCAGCAGCCAAGCGGCAGGGGTAACAGATACGCAGTATTTT.

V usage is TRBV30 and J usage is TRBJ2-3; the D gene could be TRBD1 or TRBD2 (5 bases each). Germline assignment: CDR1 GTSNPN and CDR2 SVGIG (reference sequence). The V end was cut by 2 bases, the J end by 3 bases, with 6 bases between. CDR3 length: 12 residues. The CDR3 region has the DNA TGTGCCTGGAGTTGGGGGACAGATACGCAGTATTTT. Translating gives CAWSWGTDTQYF.

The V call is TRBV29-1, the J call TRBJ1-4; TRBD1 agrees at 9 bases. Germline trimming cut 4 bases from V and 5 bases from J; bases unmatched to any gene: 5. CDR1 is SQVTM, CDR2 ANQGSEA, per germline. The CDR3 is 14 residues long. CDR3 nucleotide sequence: TGCAGCGTTGGTCTAGGACAGGGGAATGAAAAACTGTTTTTT. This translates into CSVGLGQGNEKLFF.

DNA for the CDR3: TGTGCCAGCAGCTTAGAAGGGACAGCGTCAGAGACCCAGTACTTC. Its translation is CASSLEGTASETQYF. The chain combines TRBV7-2 with TRBJ2-5; 7 nucleotides agree with TRBD1. CDR1 and CDR2 from the germline V gene are SGHTA and FQGNSA. This CDR3 spans 15 amino acids. Trimming at V came to 1 base and at J to 4 bases, leaving 6 bases not matched to a gene.

CDR3 bases: TGTGCCAGCAGTCCCCTGACCGAACGGGCTGAAGCTTTCTTT. Amino acids: CASSPLTERAEAFF. The chain has TRBV6-5 and TRBJ1-1; unclear D gene. The V end was cut by 5 bases, the J end by 6 bases, with 16 bases between. Germline loops: CDR1 MNHEY, CDR2 SVGAGI. The CDR3 is made up of 14 amino acids.

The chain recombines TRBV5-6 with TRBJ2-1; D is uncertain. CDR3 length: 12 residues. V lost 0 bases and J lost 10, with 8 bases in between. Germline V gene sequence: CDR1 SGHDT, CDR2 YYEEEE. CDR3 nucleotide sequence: TGTGCCAGCAGCTTGGCTGTGTGGGAGCAGTTCTTC. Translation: CASSLAVWEQFF. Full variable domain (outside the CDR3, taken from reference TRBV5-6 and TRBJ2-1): DAGVTQSPTHLIKTRGQQVTLRCSPKSGHDTVSWYQQALGQGPQFIFQYYEEEERQRGNFPDRFSGHQFPNYSSELNVNALLLGDSALYLCASSLAVWEQFFGPGTRLTVL.

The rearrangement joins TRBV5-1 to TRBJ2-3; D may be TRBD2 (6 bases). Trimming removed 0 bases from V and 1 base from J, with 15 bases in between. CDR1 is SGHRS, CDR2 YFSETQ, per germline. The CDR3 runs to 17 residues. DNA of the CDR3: TGCGCCAGCAGCTTGGGGGGCGGGGCGCCAGGCACAGATACGCAGTATTTT. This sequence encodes CASSLGGGAPGTDTQYF. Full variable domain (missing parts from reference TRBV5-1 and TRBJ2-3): KAGVTQTPRYLIKTRGQQVTLSCSPISGHRSVSWYQQTPGQGLQFLFEYFSETQRNKGNFPGRFSGRQFSNSRSEMNVSTLELGDSALYLCASSLGGGAPGTDTQYFGPGTRLTVL.